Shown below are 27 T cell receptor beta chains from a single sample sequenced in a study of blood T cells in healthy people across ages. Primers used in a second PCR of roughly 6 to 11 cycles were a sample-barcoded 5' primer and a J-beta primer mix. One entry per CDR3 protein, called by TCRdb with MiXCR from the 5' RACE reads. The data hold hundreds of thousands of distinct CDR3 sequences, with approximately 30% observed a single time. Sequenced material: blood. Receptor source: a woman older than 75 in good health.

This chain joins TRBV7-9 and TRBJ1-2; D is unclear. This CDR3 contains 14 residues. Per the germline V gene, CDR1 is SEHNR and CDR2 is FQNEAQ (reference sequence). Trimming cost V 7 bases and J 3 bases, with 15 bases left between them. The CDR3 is CASTRSLGDYGYTF. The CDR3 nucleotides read TGTGCCAGCACCCGTAGCCTGGGAGACTATGGCTACACCTTC. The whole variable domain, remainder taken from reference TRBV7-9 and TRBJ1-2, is DTGVSQNPRHKITKRGQNVTFRCDPISEHNRLYWYRQTLGQGPEFLTYFQNEAQLEKSRLLSDRFSAERPKGSFSTLEIQRTEQGDSAMYLCASTRSLGDYGYTFGSGTRLTVV.

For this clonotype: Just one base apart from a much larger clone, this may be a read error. CDR3 amino acids: CAGSLMEGYYEQYF. Written as DNA, the CDR3 is TGTGCCGGCAGCTTAATGGAGGGTTACTACGAGCAGTACTTC. The chain couples TRBV7-8 to TRBJ2-7; D perhaps matches TRBD2 (6 bases). Germline V gene sequence: CDR1 SGHVS, CDR2 FQNEAQ. The CDR3 contains 14 residues.

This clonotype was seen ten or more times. The CDR3 DNA is TGCGCCAGCAGCTTGGTCCCTAGCGGTTCCTACGAGCAGTACTTC. Protein: CASSLVPSGSYEQYF. This chain links TRBV5-1 with TRBJ2-7; 7 nucleotides align to TRBD2. Germline values: CDR1 SGHRS, CDR2 YFSETQ. This CDR3 contains 15 residues. V dropped 0 bases and J dropped 1; count of bases not matched to a gene: 4.

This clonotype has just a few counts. In DNA form, the CDR3 reads TGCGCCAGCAGCTTGGACAACTCTGGAAACACCATATATTTT. It codes for CASSLDNSGNTIYF. The chain combines TRBV5-1 with TRBJ1-3; D is ambiguous. There are 14 residues in the CDR3. The germline CDR1 and CDR2 sequences are SGHRS and YFSETQ. Trimming took 0 bases from V and 0 from J, leaving 4 bases between them.

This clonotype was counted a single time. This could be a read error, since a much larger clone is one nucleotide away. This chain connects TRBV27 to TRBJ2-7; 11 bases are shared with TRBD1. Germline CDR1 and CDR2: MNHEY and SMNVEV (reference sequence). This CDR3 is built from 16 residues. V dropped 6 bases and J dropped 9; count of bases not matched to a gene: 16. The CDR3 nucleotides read TGTGCCAGCAGGGATAACCTCGGGACAGGGGGTCACGGGCAGTACTTC. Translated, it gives CASRDNLGTGGHGQYF.

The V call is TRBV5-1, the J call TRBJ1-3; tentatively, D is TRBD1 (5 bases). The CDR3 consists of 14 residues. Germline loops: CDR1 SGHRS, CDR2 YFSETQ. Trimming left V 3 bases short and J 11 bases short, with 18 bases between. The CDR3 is CASSSTPGEDAIYF. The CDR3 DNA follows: TGCGCCAGCAGCTCCACGCCGGGGGAAGACGCCATATATTTT.

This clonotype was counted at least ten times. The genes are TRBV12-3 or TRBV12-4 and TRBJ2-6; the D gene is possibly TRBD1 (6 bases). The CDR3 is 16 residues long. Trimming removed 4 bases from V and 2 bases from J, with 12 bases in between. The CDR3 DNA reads TGTGCCAGCAGTTGGGACATGTTGGCTGGGGCCAACGTCCTGACTTTC. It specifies CASSWDMLAGANVLTF.

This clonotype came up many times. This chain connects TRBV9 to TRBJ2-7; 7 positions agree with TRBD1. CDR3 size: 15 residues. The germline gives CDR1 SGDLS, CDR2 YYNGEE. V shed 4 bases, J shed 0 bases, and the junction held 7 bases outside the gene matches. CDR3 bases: TGTGCCAGCAGCCCCCGGACAGGACTCTCCTACGAGCAGTACTTC. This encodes CASSPRTGLSYEQYF.

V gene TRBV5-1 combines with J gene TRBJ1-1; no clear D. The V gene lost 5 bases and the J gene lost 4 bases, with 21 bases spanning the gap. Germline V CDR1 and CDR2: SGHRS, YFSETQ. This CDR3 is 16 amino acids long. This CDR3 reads CASRPPGEGVGTEAFF. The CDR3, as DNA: TGCGCCAGCAGGCCCCCCGGGGAGGGTGTTGGCACTGAAGCTTTCTTT.

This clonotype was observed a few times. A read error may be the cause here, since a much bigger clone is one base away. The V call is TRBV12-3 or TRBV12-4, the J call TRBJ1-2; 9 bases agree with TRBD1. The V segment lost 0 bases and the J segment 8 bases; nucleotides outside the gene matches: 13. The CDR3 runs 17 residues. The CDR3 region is CASSLAGLGGTGRGYTF. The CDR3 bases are TGTGCCAGCAGTTTAGCCGGTTTAGGAGGGACAGGGCGGGGCTACACCTTC.

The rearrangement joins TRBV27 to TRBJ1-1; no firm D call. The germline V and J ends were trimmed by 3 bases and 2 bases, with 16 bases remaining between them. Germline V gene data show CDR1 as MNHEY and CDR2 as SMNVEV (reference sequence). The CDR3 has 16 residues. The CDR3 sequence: CASSFSKVAGNTEAFF. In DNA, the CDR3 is TGTGCCAGCAGTTTCTCCAAAGTTGCGGGAAACACTGAAGCTTTCTTT.

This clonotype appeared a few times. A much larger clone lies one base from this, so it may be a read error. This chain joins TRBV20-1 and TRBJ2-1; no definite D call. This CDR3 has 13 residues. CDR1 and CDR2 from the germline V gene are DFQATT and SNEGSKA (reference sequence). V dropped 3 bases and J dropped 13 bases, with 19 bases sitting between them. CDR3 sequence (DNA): TGCAGTGCTAGTAGGCTCACCCAAGAGACCCAGTTCTTC. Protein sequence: CSASRLTQETQFF.

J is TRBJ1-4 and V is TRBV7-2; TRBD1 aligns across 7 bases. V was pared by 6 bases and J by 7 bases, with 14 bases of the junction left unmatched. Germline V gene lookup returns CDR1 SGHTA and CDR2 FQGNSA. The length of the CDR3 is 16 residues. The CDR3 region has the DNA TGTGCCAGCAGATCCCCCGCGGCAGGGGGTCGTGAAAAACTGTTTTTT. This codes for CASRSPAAGGREKLFF.

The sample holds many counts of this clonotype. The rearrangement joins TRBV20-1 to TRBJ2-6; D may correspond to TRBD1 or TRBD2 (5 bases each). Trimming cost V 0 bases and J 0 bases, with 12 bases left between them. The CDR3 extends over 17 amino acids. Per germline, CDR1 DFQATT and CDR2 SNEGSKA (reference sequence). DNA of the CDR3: TGCAGTGCTAGAGATTCGGGACGGAGCTCTGGGGCCAACGTCCTGACTTTC. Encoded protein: CSARDSGRSSGANVLTF.

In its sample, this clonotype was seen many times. This chain's CDR3 is CASSFSGGRETQYF. Here the CDR3 DNA reads TGTGCCAGCAGTTTTTCAGGGGGCAGAGAGACCCAGTACTTC. The chain joins TRBV28 to TRBJ2-5; 8 positions agree with TRBD1. This CDR3 has 14 residues. CDR1 and CDR2 (germline): MDHEN, SYDVKM. Trimming cost V 3 bases and J 4 bases; bases outside gene matches: 4.

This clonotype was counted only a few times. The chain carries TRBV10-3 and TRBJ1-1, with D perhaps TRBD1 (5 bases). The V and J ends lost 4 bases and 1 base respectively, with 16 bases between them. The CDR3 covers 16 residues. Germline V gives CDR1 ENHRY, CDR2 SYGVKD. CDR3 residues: CAISGSRNRPNTEAFF. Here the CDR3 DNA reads TGTGCCATCAGTGGGTCGAGAAACAGGCCGAACACTGAAGCTTTCTTT.

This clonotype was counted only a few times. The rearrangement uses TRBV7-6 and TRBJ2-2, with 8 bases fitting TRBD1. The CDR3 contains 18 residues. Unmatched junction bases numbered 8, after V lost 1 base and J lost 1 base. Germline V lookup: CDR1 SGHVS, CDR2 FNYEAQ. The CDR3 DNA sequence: TGTGCCAGCAGCTTAGAGACCGGGACAGGCAAGAACACCGGGGAGCTGTTTTTT. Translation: CASSLETGTGKNTGELFF.

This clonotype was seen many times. The CDR3 coding sequence is TGTGCCAGCAGCCAATACGGGGGCGGCGGGACCCAGTACTTC. It encodes CASSQYGGGGTQYF. The V and J genes are TRBV14 and TRBJ2-5; D may correspond to TRBD1 or TRBD2 (6 bases each). CDR3 length: 14 residues. From germline, CDR1 is SGHDN and CDR2 FVKESK. V lost 2 bases, J lost 7 bases, and 14 bases lay in between.

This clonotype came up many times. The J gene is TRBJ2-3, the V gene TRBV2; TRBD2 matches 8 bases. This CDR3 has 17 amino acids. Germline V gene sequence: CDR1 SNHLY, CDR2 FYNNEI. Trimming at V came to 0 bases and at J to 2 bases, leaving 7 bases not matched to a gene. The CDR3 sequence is CASSEALSGDFTDTQYF. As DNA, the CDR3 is TGTGCCAGCAGTGAAGCGCTTAGCGGGGACTTCACAGATACGCAGTATTTT.

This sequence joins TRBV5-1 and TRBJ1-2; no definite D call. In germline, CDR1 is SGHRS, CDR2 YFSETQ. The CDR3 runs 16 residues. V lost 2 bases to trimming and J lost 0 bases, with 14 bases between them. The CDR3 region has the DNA TGCGCCAGCAGCTTTTTCCCAGTCAGTACTAACTATGGCTACACCTTC. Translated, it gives CASSFFPVSTNYGYTF. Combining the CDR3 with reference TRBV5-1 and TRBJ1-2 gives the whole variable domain KAGVTQTPRYLIKTRGQQVTLSCSPISGHRSVSWYQQTPGQGLQFLFEYFSETQRNKGNFPGRFSGRQFSNSRSEMNVSTLELGDSALYLCASSFFPVSTNYGYTFGSGTRLTVV.

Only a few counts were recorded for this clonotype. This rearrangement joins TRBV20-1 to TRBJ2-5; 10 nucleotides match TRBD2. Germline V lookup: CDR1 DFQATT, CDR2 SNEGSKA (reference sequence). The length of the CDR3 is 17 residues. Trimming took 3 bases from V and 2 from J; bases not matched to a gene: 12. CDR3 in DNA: TGCAGTGCTAGTTCGCCCCTAGCGGGGGCCTCACAAGAGACCCAGTACTTC. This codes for CSASSPLAGASQETQYF.

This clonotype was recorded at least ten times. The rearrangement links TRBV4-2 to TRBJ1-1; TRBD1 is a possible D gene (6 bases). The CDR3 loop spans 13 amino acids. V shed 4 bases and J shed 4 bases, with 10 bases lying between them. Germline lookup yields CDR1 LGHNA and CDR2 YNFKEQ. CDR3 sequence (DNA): TGTGCCAGCAGCCGAGGGGGATTCACTGAAGCTTTCTTT. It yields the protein CASSRGGFTEAFF.

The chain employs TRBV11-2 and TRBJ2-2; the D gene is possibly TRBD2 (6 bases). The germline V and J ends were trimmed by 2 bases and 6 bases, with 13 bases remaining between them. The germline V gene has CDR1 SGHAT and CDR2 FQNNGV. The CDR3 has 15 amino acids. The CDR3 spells CASSLRDFRSGELFF. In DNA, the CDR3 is TGTGCCAGCAGCTTAAGGGACTTTCGGTCCGGGGAGCTGTTTTTT.

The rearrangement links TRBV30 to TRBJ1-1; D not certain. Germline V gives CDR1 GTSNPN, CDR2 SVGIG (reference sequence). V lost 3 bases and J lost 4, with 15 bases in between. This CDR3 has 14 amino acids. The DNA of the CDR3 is TGTGCCTGGAGGCCTACAAGTCGGGTCACTGAAGCTTTCTTT. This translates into CAWRPTSRVTEAFF. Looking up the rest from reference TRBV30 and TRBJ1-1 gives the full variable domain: SQTIHQWPATLVQPVGSPLSLECTVEGTSNPNLYWYRQAAGRGLQLLFYSVGIGQISSEVPQNLSASRPQDRQFILSSKKLLLSDSGFYLCAWRPTSRVTEAFFGQGTRLTVV.

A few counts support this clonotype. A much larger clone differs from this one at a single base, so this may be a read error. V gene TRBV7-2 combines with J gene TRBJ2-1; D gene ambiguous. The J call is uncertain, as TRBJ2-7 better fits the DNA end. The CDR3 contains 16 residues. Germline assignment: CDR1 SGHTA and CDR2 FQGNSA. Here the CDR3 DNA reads TGTGCCAGCAGCTTAGAGGTCAGTGTTCCCTACAATGAGCAGTACTTC. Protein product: CASSLEVSVPYNEQYF.

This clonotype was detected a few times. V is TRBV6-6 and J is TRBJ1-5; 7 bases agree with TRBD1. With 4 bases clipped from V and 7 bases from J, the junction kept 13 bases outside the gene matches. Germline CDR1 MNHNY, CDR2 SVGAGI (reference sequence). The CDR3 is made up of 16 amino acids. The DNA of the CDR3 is TGTGCCAGCAGTTTCAGGACAGGCGCTGGAGAACAGCCCCAGCATTTT. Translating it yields CASSFRTGAGEQPQHF.

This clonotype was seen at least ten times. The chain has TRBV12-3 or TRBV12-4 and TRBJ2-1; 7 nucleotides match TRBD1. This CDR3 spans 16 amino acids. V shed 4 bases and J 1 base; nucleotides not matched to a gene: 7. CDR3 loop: CASSSTGRLSYNEQFF. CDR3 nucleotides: TGTGCCAGCAGTTCGACAGGGCGGTTATCCTACAATGAGCAGTTCTTC.